This T cell receptor beta chain was observed in a study of blood T cell repertoires in COVID-19. Looking at the study overall: Italy, Spain and the United States were the sources of the convalescent and acute COVID-19 samples.

Original methodology: Researchers report that nucleated cell counts were estimated from reference gene primer amplification. Sequencing was performed with immunoSEQ multiplex PCR; in TCRdb, only in-frame clones are kept and a portion is missing. That table furnishes V, J and clone size, whereas the DNA furnished D and trimming. The repertoire includes approximately 60,000 clones, approximately 89% of them detected once, and 6.9% sits in the top ten. The germline V gene has CDR1 KGHSH and CDR2 LQKENI. The CDR3 is 15 amino acids. V was trimmed by 0 bases and J by 0 bases, leaving 6 bases between them. The V and J genes are TRBV18 and TRBJ1-3; D is undetermined. The sample taken for sequencing was peripheral blood. The sequence came from a man aged 60 to 75 with active or convalescent COVID-19. The DNA of the CDR3 is TGTGCCAGCTCACCACCGGTGAGCTCTGGAAACACCATATATTTT. Translated, it gives CASSPPVSSGNTIYF.